One and the same sample provided the 14 T cell receptor beta chains below, sequenced in a study of T-cell memory formation after mild COVID-19. One entry per CDR3 protein, called by TCRdb with MiXCR from the 5' RACE reads. The repertoire includes 270,000 or so distinct CDR3 sequences, approximately 16% of them detected once, and roughly a fifth sits in the top ten. Specimen: PBMCs or a T cell subset sorted from them (not recorded which). All receptors derive from a man aged 18 to 29 who had mild COVID-19 (a few samples of this study predate the infection). Cell type and time point are not known.

CDR3 sequence reads: CSAREGLRYGYTF. As DNA, the CDR3 is TGCAGTGCTAGAGAAGGTCTTAGATATGGCTACACCTTC. The chain has TRBV20-1 and TRBJ1-2, with unresolved D. From germline, CDR1 is DFQATT and CDR2 SNEGSKA (reference sequence). Trimming took 0 bases from V and 5 from J, leaving 10 bases between them. The CDR3 length is 13 residues.

The sample holds a few counts of this clonotype. V gene TRBV5-1 combines with J gene TRBJ2-1; D perhaps matches TRBD2 (5 bases). Germline CDR1 is SGHRS and CDR2 is YFSETQ. The CDR3 is made up of 14 amino acids. V was shortened by 0 bases and J by 9 bases, with 13 bases between the two germline ends. CDR3 bases: TGCGCCAGCAGCTTGGCGATAGGAGGAGGTGAGCAGTTCTTC. Translation: CASSLAIGGGEQFF.

As for this clonotype: Sequence at one end of the junction differs from germline and may be a read error. The chain is built from TRBV5-1 and TRBJ2-2, with D tentatively TRBD2 (5 bases). CDR1 is SGHRS and CDR2 is YFSETQ in the germline V gene. The CDR3 is 13 residues long. CDR3 DNA: TGCGCCAGCAGCTTGTCACCCACCGGGGAGCTGCTTTTT. Translated: CASSLSPTGELLF.

The chain has TRBV10-3 and TRBJ2-1; maybe TRBD2 (5 bases). CDR1 is ENHRY and CDR2 is SYGVKD in the germline V gene. Trimming cost V 5 bases and J 6 bases, with 14 bases left between them. The CDR3 consists of 14 residues. The CDR3: CAISPGRGGNEQFF. CDR3 DNA sequence: TGTGCCATCAGTCCCGGTCGCGGAGGCAATGAGCAGTTCTTC.

This clonotype was observed a few times. This chain links TRBV10-3 with TRBJ2-2; D remains ambiguous. Deletions cut 7 bases from V and 0 bases from J, with 9 bases between. Germline values: CDR1 ENHRY, CDR2 SYGVKD. CDR3 length: 14 residues. In DNA, the CDR3 is TGTGCCATCAATCCCGGGTCGAACACCGGGGAGCTGTTTTTT. As protein: CAINPGSNTGELFF.

This clonotype was counted at least ten times. The chain employs TRBV12-3 or TRBV12-4 and TRBJ1-5, with D perhaps matching TRBD1 (5 bases). The CDR3 has 14 amino acids. Trimming took off 6 bases at V and 7 bases at J, with 16 bases between the two ends. CDR3 amino acids: CASSLQGIEQPQHF. The CDR3 DNA follows: TGTGCCAGCAGCCTGCAGGGAATTGAACAGCCCCAGCATTTT.

In its sample, this clonotype was seen a few times. This rearrangement joins TRBV5-1 to TRBJ1-1; D perhaps matches TRBD1 (5 bases). Germline loops: CDR1 SGHRS, CDR2 YFSETQ. The CDR3 spans 16 residues. The germline V and J ends were trimmed by 3 bases and 5 bases, with 20 bases remaining between them. CDR3 sequence reads: CASSSSAGLPGTEAFF. The CDR3 nucleotides read TGCGCCAGCAGCTCAAGCGCCGGATTACCAGGGACTGAAGCTTTCTTT.

This clonotype was found a few times. The V and J genes are TRBV6-1 and TRBJ1-1; weak D call: TRBD1 (5 bases). CDR1 is MNHNS, CDR2 SASEGT, per germline. V lost 5 bases, J lost 0 bases, and 7 bases lay in between. The CDR3 length is 13 residues. CDR3 region: CASSNRLNTEAFF. CDR3 coding DNA: TGTGCCAGCAGTAACAGGCTGAACACTGAAGCTTTCTTT.

This clonotype was observed a handful of times. The chain couples TRBV4-3 to TRBJ1-5, with D tentatively TRBD1 (5 bases). CDR1 is LGHNA, CDR2 YSLEER, per germline. The CDR3 contains 16 residues. V lost 0 bases and J lost 3, with 12 bases in between. The CDR3 sequence is CASSQDWRTPNQPQHF. In nucleotides, the CDR3 is TGCGCCAGCAGCCAAGATTGGAGGACACCCAATCAGCCCCAGCATTTT.

The chain is built from TRBV18 and TRBJ1-1; possibly TRBD1 for D (6 bases). The V gene lost 4 bases and the J gene lost 4 bases, with 10 bases spanning the gap. Germline loops: CDR1 KGHSH, CDR2 LQKENI. This CDR3 has 13 residues. DNA of the CDR3: TGTGCCAGCTCACAGGGGGAGAGCACTGAAGCTTTCTTT. This encodes CASSQGESTEAFF.

This chain uses TRBV30 with TRBJ1-2; no definite D call. V lost 2 bases and J lost 1, with 5 bases in between. Germline CDR1 reads GTSNPN; CDR2 reads SVGIG (reference sequence). This CDR3 comprises 12 residues. DNA for the CDR3: TGTGCCTGGAGTACGATTAACTATGGCTACACCTTC. Translating gives CAWSTINYGYTF.

The chain is built from TRBV6-5 and TRBJ2-7, with unresolved D. Germline CDR1 reads MNHEY; CDR2 reads SVGAGI. V was trimmed by 6 bases and J by 4 bases, leaving 13 bases between them. This CDR3 contains 13 residues. The CDR3 nucleotides read TGTGCCAGCAGCTCCCCTGGGCAATACGAGCAGTACTTC. Translating it yields CASSSPGQYEQYF.

This clonotype was counted ten times or more. The chain recombines TRBV12-3 or TRBV12-4 with TRBJ2-4, with TRBD1 as a possible D gene (5 bases). This CDR3 has 17 residues. V was trimmed by 4 bases and J by 0 bases, leaving 16 bases between them. The CDR3 here is CASSSPRQLLAKNIQYF. Written as DNA, the CDR3 is TGTGCCAGCAGTTCCCCGCGACAGCTTCTAGCCAAAAACATTCAGTACTTC.

This clonotype has at least ten counts. This sequence joins TRBV20-1 and TRBJ1-4, with 7 bases that match TRBD1. V gave up 3 bases and J gave up 7 bases; unmatched junction bases: 14. Germline V lookup: CDR1 DFQATT, CDR2 SNEGSKA (reference sequence). The CDR3 consists of 16 residues. The CDR3 is CSARARGVMRSEKLFF. CDR3 DNA sequence: TGCAGTGCTAGGGCCAGGGGGGTTATGCGAAGTGAAAAACTGTTTTTT.